The 22 T cell receptor beta chains presented below share a single source sample, sequenced in a study of early T cells in non-severe SARS-CoV-2 infection. TCRdb reprocessed the 5' RACE reads via MiXCR and lists one record per CDR3 protein. This sample has approximately 84,000 distinct CDR3 sequences, with 13% found just once. The sample consisted of whole blood. Receptors were obtained from an adult who was a healthcare worker with PCR-confirmed SARS-CoV-2 infection or an uninfected control (not recorded which).

This clonotype was seen more than once but under ten times. The gene calls are TRBV7-2 and TRBJ2-5, with D maybe TRBD2 (6 bases). This CDR3 contains 15 residues. Germline assignment: CDR1 SGHTA and CDR2 FQGNSA. V was clipped by 2 bases and J by 5 bases, with 15 bases between them. In nucleotides, the CDR3 is TGTGCCAGCAGCTTAATCGCGGGGCTGGGCGAGACCCAGTACTTC. Its protein is CASSLIAGLGETQYF.

The chain employs TRBV6-5 and TRBJ1-1; D is unclear. This CDR3 has 14 residues. Trimming removed 5 bases from V and 5 bases from J, with 15 bases in between. Per germline, CDR1 MNHEY and CDR2 SVGAGI. CDR3: CASSPVGRRTEAFF. DNA of the CDR3: TGTGCCAGCAGTCCAGTAGGGAGGCGGACTGAAGCTTTCTTT.

This clonotype was seen many times. V and J are TRBV3-1 and TRBJ1-1; no clear D gene. Trimming removed 0 bases from V and 7 bases from J, with 15 bases in between. This CDR3 region has 15 residues. Germline V lookup: CDR1 LGHDT, CDR2 YNNKEL (reference sequence). The CDR3 nucleotides read TGTGCCAGCAGCCAAGATCTGACTCGCGTCAGTGAAGCTTTCTTT. It codes for CASSQDLTRVSEAFF.

This clonotype was counted between two and nine times. V usage is TRBV5-1 and J usage is TRBJ1-2; 7 nucleotides agree with TRBD1. The J segment lost 5 bases and the V segment lost 7 bases, leaving 5 bases of the junction unmatched. This CDR3 has 12 residues. Germline assignment: CDR1 SGHRS and CDR2 YFSETQ. The CDR3 DNA is TGCGCCAGCGGGGACAGCGGGTATGGCTACACCTTC. Its translation: CASGDSGYGYTF.

The chain links TRBV4-1 to TRBJ2-7, with D unresolved. V was shortened by 1 base and J by 1 base, with 8 bases between the two germline ends. CDR1 is MGHRA and CDR2 is YSYEKL in the germline V gene. This CDR3 has 14 residues. CDR3 in amino acids: CASSQVGRSYEQYF. The CDR3 coding sequence is TGCGCCAGCAGCCAAGTAGGCCGGTCCTACGAGCAGTACTTC.

This clonotype was found many times. This chain uses TRBV24-1 with TRBJ1-2; unclear D gene. The V and J ends lost 4 bases and 3 bases respectively, with 14 bases between them. CDR3 length equals 15 residues. Germline CDR1 KGHDR, CDR2 SFDVKD. CDR3 DNA sequence: TGTGCCACCAGTGACCCCAGGACGGAGGACTATGGCTACACCTTC. The encoded protein is CATSDPRTEDYGYTF.

This clonotype appeared a few times. The chain has TRBV12-5 and TRBJ2-2; tentatively, D is TRBD1 (6 bases). This CDR3 is built from 14 residues. In germline, CDR1 is LGHNT, CDR2 FRNRAP. V shed 6 bases and J shed 2 bases, with 10 bases lying between them. CDR3: CASGSGQNTGELFF. In DNA form, the CDR3 reads TGTGCTAGTGGATCGGGACAAAACACCGGGGAGCTGTTTTTT.

The CDR3 loop is CASSSYGQKYNSPLHF. The CDR3 coding sequence is TGCGCCAGCAGCTCGTACGGACAGAAATATAATTCACCCCTCCACTTT. The chain employs TRBV5-1 and TRBJ1-6; a possible D gene is TRBD1 (6 bases). V lost 3 bases and J 4 bases, leaving 14 bases between the germline ends. This CDR3 has 16 residues. Germline V lookup: CDR1 SGHRS, CDR2 YFSETQ. Full variable domain (missing parts from reference TRBV5-1 and TRBJ1-6): KAGVTQTPRYLIKTRGQQVTLSCSPISGHRSVSWYQQTPGQGLQFLFEYFSETQRNKGNFPGRFSGRQFSNSRSEMNVSTLELGDSALYLCASSSYGQKYNSPLHFGNGTRLTVT.

This clonotype was detected a few times. V is TRBV27 and J is TRBJ2-1; no firm D call. The germline CDR1 and CDR2 sequences are MNHEY and SMNVEV (reference sequence). Trimming took off 3 bases at V and 9 bases at J, with 9 bases between the two ends. The CDR3 covers 12 residues. The CDR3 DNA sequence: TGTGCCAGCAGTTTGCGATTCAGTGAGCAGTTCTTC. Protein: CASSLRFSEQFF.

This clonotype has just a few counts. The V gene is TRBV6-5, the J gene TRBJ1-5; 8 bases match TRBD1. The V gene's germline CDR1 is MNHEY and CDR2 SVGAGI. This CDR3 has 14 amino acids. V shed 6 bases, J shed 7 bases, and the junction held 8 bases outside the gene matches. In DNA form, the CDR3 reads TGTGCCAGCAGCCCCGGACAGGGACGACAGCCCCAGCATTTT. Protein sequence: CASSPGQGRQPQHF.

The chain couples TRBV29-1 to TRBJ1-2; TRBD1 is a possible D gene (5 bases). CDR3 length equals 14 residues. Germline loops: CDR1 SQVTM, CDR2 ANQGSEA. V was trimmed by 1 base and J by 1 base, leaving 10 bases between them. CDR3 amino acids: CSVEGGLFNYGYTF. Written as DNA, the CDR3 is TGCAGCGTTGAAGGGGGGTTGTTTAACTATGGCTACACCTTC.

The chain couples TRBV24-1 to TRBJ1-1, with D hard to call. Germline V CDR1 and CDR2: KGHDR, SFDVKD. This CDR3 is built from 13 residues. V lost 7 bases and J lost 1, with 9 bases in between. CDR3 amino acids: CATRASENTEAFF. DNA for the CDR3: TGTGCCACCAGGGCCAGCGAGAACACTGAAGCTTTCTTT.

In this sample, this clonotype turned up a few times. The chain joins TRBV5-1 to TRBJ2-3; no definite D call. This CDR3 is built from 14 residues. Trimming cost V 1 base and J 2 bases, with 8 bases left between them. Germline V gene sequence: CDR1 SGHRS, CDR2 YFSETQ. The chain's CDR3 is CASSLPDLTDTQYF. The CDR3 nucleotides are TGCGCCAGCAGCTTGCCCGACCTCACAGATACGCAGTATTTT. Full variable domain (rest looked up from reference TRBV5-1 and TRBJ2-3): KAGVTQTPRYLIKTRGQQVTLSCSPISGHRSVSWYQQTPGQGLQFLFEYFSETQRNKGNFPGRFSGRQFSNSRSEMNVSTLELGDSALYLCASSLPDLTDTQYFGPGTRLTVL.

This clonotype appeared many times. The genes are TRBV5-1 and TRBJ2-7; D unclear. From germline, CDR1 is SGHRS and CDR2 YFSETQ. This CDR3 contains 13 residues. Trimming left V 1 base short and J 5 bases short, with 10 bases between. In DNA form, the CDR3 reads TGCGCCAGCAGCTTGCAGGTCGGCGACGAGCAGTACTTC. It encodes CASSLQVGDEQYF.

This clonotype has at least ten counts. The V gene is TRBV7-9, the J gene TRBJ1-1, with D tentatively TRBD1 (6 bases). The germline V gene has CDR1 SEHNR and CDR2 FQNEAQ (reference sequence). This CDR3 is built from 14 residues. V lost 4 bases, J lost 3 bases, and 12 bases lay in between. The CDR3: CASSSRRQDTEAFF. The CDR3 DNA sequence: TGTGCCAGCAGCTCTCGACGACAGGACACTGAAGCTTTCTTT.

At least ten counts were recorded for this clonotype. The chain employs TRBV7-6 and TRBJ2-1; 7 nucleotides agree with TRBD1. Germline CDR1 reads SGHVS; CDR2 reads FNYEAQ. The CDR3 is 17 residues long. Trimming removed 1 base from V and 0 bases from J; junction bases left unmatched: 6. This CDR3 reads CASSLVRGQGSYNEQFF. For the CDR3, the DNA is TGTGCCAGCAGCTTAGTAAGGGGGCAAGGCTCCTACAATGAGCAGTTCTTC.

This clonotype came up many times. V and J are TRBV6-4 and TRBJ2-2; unclear D gene. From germline, CDR1 is MRHNA and CDR2 SNTAGT. Trimming left V 3 bases short and J 0 bases short, with 11 bases between. CDR3 size: 16 residues. The CDR3 loop reads CASSDSRQANTGELFF. The CDR3 region has the DNA TGTGCCAGCAGTGATTCAAGGCAGGCGAACACCGGGGAGCTGTTTTTT.

CDR3 DNA: TGTGCCAGCTCACCCTCAACAGACCATGGCAACGAGCAGTACTTC. Translating gives CASSPSTDHGNEQYF. The J gene is TRBJ2-7, the V gene TRBV18; D unclear. V was trimmed by 3 bases and J by 5 bases, leaving 17 bases between them. Germline loops: CDR1 KGHSH, CDR2 LQKENI. The CDR3 has 15 amino acids.

The genes are TRBV9 and TRBJ2-1; a weak D match, TRBD1 (5 bases). Germline-derived CDR1 and CDR2 are SGDLS and YYNGEE. The CDR3 sequence is 13 residues long. The ends were cut back, 4 bases at V and 7 bases at J, with 12 bases in the middle. As DNA, the CDR3 is TGTGCCAGCAGCCCCCGCTCAGGGAATGAGCAGTTCTTC. Translation gives CASSPRSGNEQFF.

The rearrangement uses TRBV29-1 and TRBJ2-2; D ambiguous. V was clipped by 1 base and J by 4 bases, with 4 bases between them. The CDR3 covers 12 residues. Germline V gene sequence: CDR1 SQVTM, CDR2 ANQGSEA. CDR3 in amino acids: CSVEGATGELFF. The CDR3 nucleotides are TGCAGCGTTGAAGGGGCCACCGGGGAGCTGTTTTTT.

In its sample, this clonotype was seen a few times. J is TRBJ2-1 and V is TRBV20-1; D is undetermined. This CDR3 region has 13 residues. The V and J ends lost 5 bases and 5 bases respectively, with 13 bases between them. Germline CDR1 reads DFQATT; CDR2 reads SNEGSKA (reference sequence). The CDR3 DNA reads TGCAGTGCTTCCTCTCGAGAAGACAATGAGCAGTTCTTC. It encodes CSASSREDNEQFF.

This clonotype was counted at least ten times. This chain uses TRBV11-2 with TRBJ2-7; 9 positions agree with TRBD1. V lost 3 bases to trimming and J lost 2 bases; unmatched junction nucleotides: 2. The CDR3 is 14 amino acids. CDR1 is SGHAT, CDR2 FQNNGV, per germline. CDR3 nucleotide sequence: TGTGCCAGCAGCTTCGGGACAGGGACCTACGAGCAGTACTTC. Translation: CASSFGTGTYEQYF.